Below, 15 T cell receptor beta chains from the same sample are listed, as sequenced in a study of blood T cell repertoires in COVID-19. The protocol was immunoSEQ multiplex PCR, while the TCRdb copy is restricted to in-frame clones and leaves out a portion. The sample yields some 220,000 clones, over 80% seen once. The sequencing input was peripheral blood. The receptors come from a woman aged 55-70 years with active or convalescent COVID-19.

The chain's CDR3 is CASVFSVAGQANEKLFF. The CDR3 DNA is TGTGCCAGCGTTTTCAGTGTTGCGGGACAGGCGAACGAAAAACTGTTTTTT. The chain is built from TRBV2 and TRBJ1-4, with TRBD1 matching over 8 bases. The germline gives CDR1 SNHLY, CDR2 FYNNEI. The CDR3 totals 17 residues. The V and J ends lost 8 bases and 8 bases, in that order; junction bases with no gene match: 19.

The rearrangement joins TRBV18 to TRBJ2-7; D is perhaps TRBD2 (7 bases). The CDR3 covers 17 residues. In germline, CDR1 is KGHSH, CDR2 LQKENI. The V end lost 2 bases, the J end lost 1 base, and 18 bases lay between the germline ends. This CDR3 is CASSPLGGPSGSYEQYV. CDR3 bases: TGTGCCAGCTCACCATTGGGGGGGCCTAGTGGGTCCTACGAGCAGTACGTC.

This chain uses TRBV7-9 with TRBJ2-5; 8 nucleotides match TRBD1. V was pared by 5 bases and J by 5 bases, with 7 bases of the junction left unmatched. Germline-derived CDR1 and CDR2 are SEHNR and FQNEAQ (reference sequence). This CDR3 is built from 14 residues. The CDR3 is CASSPGQGDETQYF. For the CDR3, the DNA is TGTGCCAGCAGCCCAGGACAGGGAGATGAGACCCAGTACTTC. Looking up the rest from reference TRBV7-9 and TRBJ2-5 gives the full variable domain: DTGVSQNPRHKITKRGQNVTFRCDPISEHNRLYWYRQTLGQGPEFLTYFQNEAQLEKSRLLSDRFSAERPKGSFSTLEIQRTEQGDSAMYLCASSPGQGDETQYFGPGTRLLVL.

This rearrangement joins TRBV6-6 to TRBJ1-1; D call uncertain. Trimming took off 4 bases at V and 1 base at J, with 10 bases between the two ends. The CDR3 contains 14 residues. From germline, CDR1 is MNHNY and CDR2 SVGAGI (reference sequence). DNA of the CDR3: TGTGCCAGCAGTTTCCCCCTGTCGAACACTGAAGCTTTCTTT. Translated, it gives CASSFPLSNTEAFF.

The DNA for the CDR3 is TGTGCCAGCAGTGAAATCATAGCGGGAACGCAGTTCTTC. Amino acid sequence: CASSEIIAGTQFF. The genes are TRBV2 and TRBJ2-1; 8 nucleotides match TRBD2. The germline CDR1 and CDR2 sequences are SNHLY and FYNNEI. J was trimmed by 12 bases and V by 2 bases; bases with no gene match: 6. The CDR3 extends over 13 amino acids.

Of note for this clone: Mismatch with germline at one junction end may stem from a read error. The chain uses TRBV7-7 and TRBJ2-5; 8 bases map to TRBD2. The CDR3 totals 15 residues. Per germline, CDR1 SSHAT and CDR2 FNYEAQ (reference sequence). CDR3 sequence: CASSLSTSGQETQYF. As DNA, the CDR3 is TGTGCTAGCAGCTTAAGTACTAGCGGACAAGAGACCCAGTACTTC.

This clone was counted between two and nine times. The rearrangement uses TRBV30 and TRBJ1-1; 7 positions match TRBD1. V shed 2 bases and J 7 bases; nucleotides not matched to a gene: 7. CDR1 is GTSNPN, CDR2 SVGIG, per germline (reference sequence). The CDR3 totals 13 residues. CDR3 residues: CAWSRTRDSEAFF. In nucleotides, the CDR3 is TGTGCCTGGAGTCGAACCAGGGACAGTGAAGCTTTCTTT.

V and J are TRBV11-2 and TRBJ1-1, with D unclear. The V end lost 3 bases, the J end lost 5 bases, and 4 bases lay between the germline ends. The CDR3 is 11 amino acids. Germline lookup yields CDR1 SGHAT and CDR2 FQNNGV. CDR3 coding DNA: TGTGCCAGCAGCTTCGAGACTGAAGCTTTCTTT. Translation gives CASSFETEAFF. Looking up the rest from reference TRBV11-2 and TRBJ1-1 gives the full variable domain: EAGVAQSPRYKIIEKRQSVAFWCNPISGHATLYWYQQILGQGPKLLIQFQNNGVVDDSQLPKDRFSAERLKGVDSTLKIQPAKLEDSAVYLCASSFETEAFFGQGTRLTVV.

The chain joins TRBV5-1 to TRBJ2-3, with D unresolved. The CDR3 extends over 11 amino acids. The V end was cut by 0 bases, the J end by 11 bases, with 7 bases between. Germline CDR1 and CDR2: SGHRS and YFSETQ. CDR3 in amino acids: CASSLGAEQYF. The CDR3 coding sequence is TGCGCCAGCAGCTTGGGGGCCGAGCAGTATTTT.

In the case of this clone: At one end, the junction sequence differs from germline, possibly due to a read error. This chain links TRBV12-3 or TRBV12-4 with TRBJ2-1; D is perhaps TRBD1 (5 bases). CDR3 length: 13 amino acids. CDR3: CVSSLVRGNEQFF. Written as DNA, the CDR3 is TGTGTCAGCAGCCTAGTTAGGGGTAATGAGCAGTTCTTC.

V is TRBV19 and J is TRBJ2-7; no clear D gene. From germline, CDR1 is LNHDA and CDR2 SQIVND (reference sequence). The CDR3 spans 14 residues. The V end was cut by 4 bases, the J end by 0 bases, with 10 bases between. This CDR3 reads CASSTQVGSYEQYF. The CDR3 region has the DNA TGTGCCAGTAGTACCCAGGTTGGCTCCTACGAGCAGTACTTC.

The rearrangement links TRBV27 to TRBJ2-7, with TRBD2 as a possible D gene (6 bases). CDR1 and CDR2 (germline): MNHEY, SMNVEV (reference sequence). The germline V and J ends were trimmed by 5 bases and 6 bases, with 17 bases remaining between them. CDR3 length: 14 residues. The CDR3 DNA is TGTGCCAGCAGTCCGGAGGGTCCAACCGGCGAGCAGTACTTC. As protein: CASSPEGPTGEQYF.

This chain joins TRBV4-1 and TRBJ1-1; 7 positions match TRBD1. J was trimmed by 6 bases and V by 5 bases; bases with no gene match: 12. The CDR3 has 15 residues. CDR1 is MGHRA and CDR2 is YSYEKL in the germline V gene. The CDR3 spells CASSVGIQGIAEAFF. As DNA, the CDR3 is TGCGCCAGCAGCGTGGGAATACAGGGGATCGCTGAAGCTTTCTTT.

In DNA form, the CDR3 reads TGCGCCAGCAGCCAAGGAGTAGGAGGGAGCGGGAAGGATACGCAGTATTTT. Translating gives CASSQGVGGSGKDTQYF. The V call is TRBV4-1, the J call TRBJ2-3, with 7 bases identical to TRBD2. CDR3 length: 17 amino acids. V lost 1 base, J lost 6 bases, and 13 bases stayed unmatched. Germline assignment: CDR1 MGHRA and CDR2 YSYEKL.

In this sample, this clone turned up a few times. The chain carries TRBV5-6 and TRBJ2-5; tentative D call: TRBD1 (5 bases). This CDR3 is built from 14 residues. The germline V and J ends were trimmed by 0 bases and 4 bases, with 10 bases remaining between them. Germline CDR1 and CDR2: SGHDT and YYEEEE. Written as DNA, the CDR3 is TGTGCCAGCAGCTTGGGGCCTCAGGGAGAGACCCAGTACTTC. Residues: CASSLGPQGETQYF.